This TCR beta chain was identified in a study of regulatory T cells in long-lasting Graves disease. In its sample, this clonotype was seen a few times. Germline V gene sequence: CDR1 DFQATT, CDR2 SNEGSKA (reference sequence). Trimming stripped 7 bases from V and 2 bases from J, with 12 bases between. CDR3 length: 13 amino acids. CDR3-region Arm-PCR and iRepertoire HTBI primers produced the TCR beta libraries. TCRdb re-derived calls from the multiplex PCR reads in MiXCR, one entry per CDR3 protein. The table includes about 620,000 distinct CDR3 sequences, around 17% detected once. Time point denoted: newly diagnosed GD, antithyroid drugs for less than 3 months. RNA isolated from PBMCs was used to make the TCR library. The data were also submitted as part of a second study, on T cells in Graves' hyperthyroidism and ophthalmopathy. As that report states: These patients, aged 18 to 65, had recently diagnosed hyperthyroidism lasting under 2 months. Researchers ran a first-round RT-PCR on the TCR CDR3 using the HTBI primer set. Most clonotypes expanded in thyroid above 0.001 were likewise present in blood.

Here the sequenced sample was peripheral blood mononuclear cells (PBMCs), taken at new diagnosis, from a patient treated with antithyroid drugs. V gene TRBV20-1 combines with J gene TRBJ1-5; D gene ambiguous. The source is a woman aged 25 to 39 with Graves disease. CDR3 protein: CSGFTGGNQPQHF. CDR3 DNA sequence: TGCAGTGGTTTCACTGGGGGCAATCAGCCCCAGCATTTT.